This T cell receptor (beta chain) was recorded in a study of blood T cell repertoires in COVID-19 (dated by TCRdb to about 2020). For the wider study: Collaborator samples came from the United States, Italy and Spain and covered acute and convalescent phases of COVID-19. The sample metadata nearly always contained a de-identified subject ID, COVID-19 status, age in years and sex. Where available, HLA class I and class II types were taken from metadata supplied by the sample provider and were not determined by assay-based typing. A freely available public database, intended as a resource for researchers studying the immune response to SARS-CoV-2, is where the repertoires were released. Deeply sampled blood TCRbeta repertoires from subjects exposed to, actively infected with, or recovered from COVID-19 were included in the dataset. The samples were drawn from the first 160 participants of the ongoing ImmuneRACE study and from 1,254 subjects provided by 6 global collaborators. The prospective study material was composed of cDNA or gDNA derived from T cells, B-cell-depleted T cells, or PBMCs.

As to this clone: Its antigen remains undetermined. Base-call qualities are not available, and no considerably larger clone is one nucleotide away.

What the study reported, not specific to this receptor: How much clinical and demographic metadata was included differed by source and by participant, and the metadata was provided uncurated.

CDR1 and CDR2 are read off the germline V gene as MGHRA and YSYEKL. Deletion took 0 bases off V and 6 bases off J, with a span of 12 bases between the germline ends. The CDR3 goes from the cysteine to the phenylalanine over 15 residues. The entry retains the CDR3 DNA only, 45 bases that are in frame from base 1. One collaborating source in Seattle enrolled patients while the patients were actively infected and followed the patients over time throughout the course of disease. Each collaborating institution followed its own protocols to collect whole blood in K2EDTA tubes. For TCRbeta analysis, collaborators shipped samples in one of three forms: frozen whole blood, isolated PBMCs, or DNA extracted from either of those sample types. TCRbeta CDR3 regions were amplified from genomic DNA using the immunoSEQ Assay, a bias-controlled multiplex PCR. Turning to the authors' computational methods: Nucleated cell counts per sample were estimated from amplification of reference gene primers within the assay. To quantify the absolute abundance of each unique TCRbeta CDR3 rearrangement, sequence reads were collapsed and filtered. Productive Simpson clonality was computed per sample as the square root of Simpson's diversity index over productive rearrangements. The clones in this table, taken by TCRdb from immuneACCESS, are in-frame only. Not every clone is retained; where verified, under half of the shortfall comes from an unresolved V gene, and the cause of the rest is unknown. That table supplies the V and J calls and clone size; D and trimming were determined from the DNA. The sample table records about 320,000 clones; 88% of these occur just once. The ten largest clonotypes hold under 2% of the sample.

This TCR was recovered from a woman aged 25 to 39 with COVID-19, enrolled during active disease. This sequence uses TRBV4-1 and TRBJ2-4; the D segment could be TRBD2, given 6 matching bases. Sequenced: peripheral blood. The nucleotide sequence is given as TGCGCCAGCAGCCAAGACGGAGGGGCTGGAAACATTCAGTACTTC. Translated, this is CASSQDGGAGNIQYF.